This T cell receptor (beta chain) was documented in a study of blood T cell repertoires in COVID-19. TCRdb's table, derived via immunoSEQ multiplex PCR, lists solely in-frame clones and lacks some. Among approximately 150,000 clones listed, around four fifths were seen once. CDR1 is SGHTA, CDR2 FQGNSA, per germline. Trimming shortened V by 6 bases and J by 4 bases, and 18 bases separated the two germline ends. There are 16 residues in the CDR3. The clonotype comes from a human donor in a cohort sampled during active COVID-19. This rearrangement joins TRBV7-2 to TRBJ2-2, with D possibly matching TRBD2 (6 bases). Input material: peripheral blood. CDR3 in DNA: TGTGCCAGCAGTACCCCTGGGGGAGGAGTCACCGGGGAGCTGTTTTTT. This gives the protein CASSTPGGGVTGELFF.